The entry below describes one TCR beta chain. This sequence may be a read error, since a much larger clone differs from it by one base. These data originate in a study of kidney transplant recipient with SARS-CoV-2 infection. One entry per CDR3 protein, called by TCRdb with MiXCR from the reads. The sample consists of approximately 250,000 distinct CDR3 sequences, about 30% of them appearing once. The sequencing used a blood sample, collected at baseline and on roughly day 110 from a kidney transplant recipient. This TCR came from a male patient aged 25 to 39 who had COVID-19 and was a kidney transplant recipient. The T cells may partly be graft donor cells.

CDR3 region: CGRKPRITQSRANVLTF. The CDR3 nucleotides are TGTGGCAGAAAGCCCAGGATAACACAAAGTCGGGCCAACGTCCTGACTTTC. The chain employs TRBV8-2 and TRBJ2-6. TRBV8-2 is assigned pseudogene status. The CDR3 length is 17 residues.